These T cell receptor beta chains were read from a single sample in a study of PD-1 blockade in classical Hodgkin lymphoma. Measured with immunoSEQ multiplex PCR; TCRdb has only the in-frame clones, and not every one. The data hold some 41,000 clones, with 70% to 90% observed a single time. The sequencing used peripheral blood mononuclear cells (PBMCs), collected before the second cycle of nivolumab. The origin of the receptors is a human donor with classical Hodgkin lymphoma. Both conserved end residues are part of each CDR3. The D gene is left open where the match is weak. The listing skips clone size in some rows; elsewhere it reads once, few, many or a size class.

TRBJ1-3 - - TRBV4-2 CASSQDSRKIGNTIYF TGTGCCAGCAGCCAAGATAGTAGGAAGATCGGAAACACCATATATTTT
TRBJ2-3 - few TRBV5-1 CASNLGESRTDTQYF TGCGCCAGCAACTTGGGGGAATCGCGCACAGATACGCAGTATTTT
TRBJ1-4 - once TRBV6-1 CASSERGTYATNEKLFF TGTGCCAGCAGTGAACGGGGAACATACGCAACTAATGAAAAACTGTTTTTT
TRBJ1-1 TRBD1 - TRBV29-1 CSVDGTGGNTEAFF TGCAGCGTTGATGGGACAGGGGGGAACACTGAAGCTTTCTTT
TRBJ2-5 - - TRBV4-1 CASSPDRGTQYF TGCGCCAGCAGCCCGGACCGGGGGACCCAGTACTTC
TRBJ1-1 - - TRBV7-9 CASRTGIGNTEAFF TGTGCCAGCCGGACGGGGATAGGGAACACTGAAGCTTTCTTT
TRBJ1-3 - - TRBV6-1 CASSAQGSGSGNTIYF TGTGCCAGCAGTGCACAGGGTTCGGGCTCTGGAAACACCATATATTTT
TRBJ2-5 - once TRBV5-1 CASSLAGRETQYF TGCGCCAGCAGCTTGGCGGGGCGGGAGACCCAGTACTTC
TRBJ2-1 TRBD2 - TRBV7-8 CASSEPRAGGFNEQFF TGTGCCAGCAGCGAACCCCGTGCGGGGGGCTTCAATGAGCAGTTCTTC
TRBJ2-1 TRBD2 - TRBV18 CASSPVSSGYNEQFF TGTGCCAGCTCACCAGTGTCTAGCGGCTACAATGAGCAGTTCTTC
TRBJ2-6 TRBD1 - TRBV5-1 CASCPTGGSGANVLTF TGCGCCAGCTGCCCGACAGGGGGCTCTGGGGCCAACGTCCTGACTTTC
TRBJ2-1 - - TRBV25-1 CASRDPGTDYEQFF TGTGCCAGCAGAGATCCCGGGACTGACTACGAGCAGTTCTTC
TRBJ2-3 TRBD1 - TRBV5-6 CASSPSYGQGGDTQYF TGTGCCAGCAGCCCCAGTTACGGACAGGGTGGAGATACGCAGTATTTT
TRBJ2-7 TRBD2 - TRBV6-1 CASSEVRAGGYYEQYF TGTGCCAGCAGTGAAGTGCGAGCGGGAGGGTACTACGAGCAGTACTTC
TRBJ2-3 TRBD2 - TRBV29-1 CSVFGLAGITDTQYF TGCAGCGTATTCGGACTAGCGGGAATCACAGATACGCAGTATTTT
TRBJ2-1 TRBD2 - TRBV9 CASNRAGAVYNEQFF TGTGCCAGCAACCGAGCGGGGGCCGTCTACAATGAGCAGTTCTTC
TRBJ1-3 - few TRBV28 CASSLTPGNTIYF TGTGCCAGCAGTCTAACTCCTGGAAACACCATATATTTT
TRBJ2-5 TRBD1 - TRBV27 CASTRTGTYQETQYF TGTGCCAGCACCCGGACAGGGACGTACCAAGAGACCCAGTACTTC
TRBJ2-1 - - TRBV10-1 CASSRAGDNEQFF TGCGCCAGCAGCAGGGCGGGTGACAATGAGCAGTTCTTC
TRBJ1-1 - - TRBV19 CASTDPWSTEAFF TGTGCCAGTACCGACCCCTGGAGCACTGAAGCTTTCTTT
TRBJ2-1 - - TRBV10-2 CASMRGSEQFF TGCGCCAGCATGCGAGGCAGTGAGCAGTTCTTC
TRBJ1-5 - - TRBV5-8 CASSFGKDFQQPQHF TGTGCCAGCAGCTTCGGCAAGGATTTTCAACAGCCCCAGCATTTT
TRBJ1-5 - - TRBV5-1 CASSLDYRHQPQHF TGCGCCAGCAGCTTGGATTACAGGCATCAGCCCCAGCATTTT
TRBJ2-2 - - TRBV5-4 CASSPQGSAGELFF TGTGCCAGCAGCCCACAGGGTTCGGCCGGGGAGCTGTTTTTT
TRBJ2-5 - once TRBV5-4 CASSPGVGQETQYF TGTGCCAGCAGCCCGGGGGTGGGCCAAGAGACCCAGTACTTC